Presented here are 32 T cell receptor beta chains from one specimen sequenced in a study of T cells after yellow fever vaccination (dated by TCRdb to about 2019). Libraries were prepared through 5' RACE. The data were produced on an Illumina HiSeq 2500. TCRdb reanalyzed the raw reads on its own, using fastp at Q25 for trimming and MiXCR for clone calling, and kept in-frame beta chains. Entries are consolidated by CDR3 protein sequence, retaining the most common genes and DNA. For this sample the table gives some 500,000 distinct CDR3 sequences, of which 13% were detected only once. The biggest ten clones account for more than 13% of the sample. What this sample's treatment or condition label stands for: live attenuated yellow fever vaccine strain. The starting material was PBMCs, obtained on the day of the yellow fever booster vaccination. The source is a man under 40 who received the YFV17D yellow fever vaccine.

The rearrangement links TRBV7-2 to TRBJ2-7; 7 bases fit TRBD2. This CDR3 comprises 14 residues. Germline V gene data show CDR1 as SGHTA and CDR2 as FQGNSA. V shed 7 bases and J 7 bases; nucleotides not matched to a gene: 13. The CDR3 nucleotides read TGTGCCAGCATCCCCGGACTAGGGCCGGCGGAGCAGTACTTC. Protein: CASIPGLGPAEQYF.

This clonotype appeared many times. This chain uses TRBV12-3 or TRBV12-4 with TRBJ2-2; no definite D call. The CDR3 spans 12 residues. V dropped 3 bases and J dropped 4 bases, with 3 bases sitting between them. As DNA, the CDR3 is TGTGCCAGCAGTTTCTTCACCGGGGAGCTGTTTTTT. Its translation: CASSFFTGELFF.

This clonotype has at least ten counts. One end of the junction fails to match germline, which may point to a read error. The chain combines TRBV5-1 with TRBJ2-7; no clear D gene. The CDR3 is 13 amino acids. CDR1 is SGHRS, CDR2 YFSETQ, per germline. The CDR3 nucleotides read TGTGCCAGCAGTTTAACGCAGTCCTACGAGCAGTACTTC. It yields the protein CASSLTQSYEQYF. Supplemented by reference TRBV5-1 and TRBJ2-7, the full variable domain reads KAGVTQTPRYLIKTRGQQVTLSCSPISGHRSVSWYQQTPGQGLQFLFEYFSETQRNKGNFPGRFSGRQFSNSRSEMNVSTLELGDSALYLCASSLTQSYEQYFGPGTRLTVT.

Turning to this clonotype: Relative to the germline gene, one junction end is altered; a read error may explain this. The gene calls are TRBV20-1 and TRBJ2-2; tentative D call: TRBD2 (5 bases). The CDR3 contains 16 residues. CDR1 and CDR2 (germline): DFQATT, SNEGSKA (reference sequence). The CDR3 is CCARDPLRENTGELFF. The CDR3 region has the DNA TGCTGTGCTAGAGATCCCCTCCGGGAAAACACCGGGGAGCTGTTTTTT.

The chain links TRBV7-2 to TRBJ2-1; 9 bases align to TRBD2. CDR3 size: 15 residues. V gave up 5 bases and J gave up 6 bases; unmatched junction bases: 8. The germline V gene has CDR1 SGHTA and CDR2 FQGNSA. The CDR3 sequence: CASSPAAGGSNEQFF. The CDR3 DNA reads as TGTGCCAGCAGCCCCGCAGCGGGAGGCAGCAATGAGCAGTTCTTC.

This chain connects TRBV6-5 to TRBJ2-2; 9 bases map to TRBD1. CDR1 and CDR2 (germline): MNHEY, SVGAGI. J gave up 5 bases and V 0 bases, and 4 bases lay outside the gene matches. The CDR3 length is 16 residues. CDR3 region: CASSYSTGGFTGELFF. The CDR3 nucleotides read TGTGCCAGCAGTTACTCTACAGGGGGCTTTACCGGGGAGCTGTTTTTT.

The chain is built from TRBV29-1 and TRBJ2-7; D may be TRBD1 or TRBD2 (5 bases each). The germline V gene has CDR1 SQVTM and CDR2 ANQGSEA. CDR3 length equals 11 residues. V shed 8 bases and J shed 3 bases, with 11 bases lying between them. The CDR3 coding sequence is TGCAGCTTTCGGGACCACTACGAGCAGTACTTC. Its translation is CSFRDHYEQYF.

This clonotype has a handful of counts. This rearrangement joins TRBV6-1 to TRBJ2-7; 12 positions agree with TRBD2. V shed 6 bases and J 1 base; nucleotides not matched to a gene: 4. From germline, CDR1 is MNHNS and CDR2 SASEGT. The CDR3 runs 15 residues. CDR3 nucleotide sequence: TGTGCCAGCAGAACTACTAGCGGGAGGTCCTACGAGCAGTACTTC. Translation gives CASRTTSGRSYEQYF.

Only a few counts were recorded for this clonotype. The V and J genes are TRBV29-1 and TRBJ1-1, with a possible D match to TRBD1 (6 bases). V was shortened by 6 bases and J by 5 bases, with 16 bases between the two germline ends. The V gene's germline CDR1 is SQVTM and CDR2 ANQGSEA. This CDR3 is built from 13 residues. The CDR3 sequence: CSVSIGRGTEAFF. The CDR3 nucleotides are TGCAGCGTAAGCATCGGGAGGGGGACTGAAGCTTTCTTT.

In its sample, this clonotype was seen a few times. The V gene is TRBV5-1, the J gene TRBJ2-5, with a tentative D call TRBD2 (6 bases). Trimming stripped 1 base from V and 5 bases from J, with 12 bases between. Germline CDR1 and CDR2: SGHRS and YFSETQ. The CDR3 totals 14 residues. CDR3 amino acids: CASSLSSGGETQYF. For the CDR3, the DNA is TGCGCCAGCAGCTTGTCCTCAGGAGGGGAGACCCAGTACTTC.

This clonotype was seen at least ten times. The V and J genes are TRBV2 and TRBJ2-5; a weak D match, TRBD2 (6 bases). Looked up from germline, CDR1 is SNHLY and CDR2 is FYNNEI. Trimming shortened V by 7 bases and J by 7 bases, and 10 bases separated the two germline ends. This CDR3 is built from 11 residues. The CDR3 reads CASTSRGTQYF. The CDR3 coding sequence is TGTGCCAGCACTTCGCGGGGGACCCAGTACTTC.

The gene calls are TRBV27 and TRBJ2-1; 10 positions agree with TRBD2. The CDR3 totals 16 residues. Germline V gives CDR1 MNHEY, CDR2 SMNVEV (reference sequence). V shed 5 bases and J 4 bases; nucleotides not matched to a gene: 8. CDR3 region: CASSPFLAGAYNEQFF. CDR3 nucleotide sequence: TGTGCCAGCAGTCCATTCCTAGCGGGAGCTTACAATGAGCAGTTCTTC.

This clonotype was detected ten times or more. The chain carries TRBV24-1 and TRBJ2-3; 8 bases are shared with TRBD2. This CDR3 spans 16 amino acids. Losses at the gene ends were 4 bases for V and 0 bases for J; bases not matched to a gene: 5. From germline, CDR1 is KGHDR and CDR2 SFDVKD. This CDR3 reads CATSDPTSGSTDTQYF. CDR3 coding DNA: TGTGCCACCAGTGACCCCACTAGCGGCAGCACAGATACGCAGTATTTT.

This clonotype was observed a handful of times. The V call is TRBV28, the J call TRBJ2-4; 7 bases line up with TRBD2. V dropped 3 bases and J dropped 1; count of bases not matched to a gene: 0. This CDR3 has 14 residues. CDR1 MDHEN and CDR2 SYDVKM come from the germline V gene. CDR3 sequence: CASSFGRAKNIQYF. The CDR3 bases are TGTGCCAGCAGTTTCGGGAGGGCCAAAAACATTCAGTACTTC.

This chain uses TRBV28 with TRBJ1-2; D is possibly TRBD1 (5 bases). The V end lost 9 bases, the J end lost 2 bases, and 16 bases lay between the germline ends. This CDR3 has 14 amino acids. The germline gives CDR1 MDHEN, CDR2 SYDVKM. The CDR3 region is CASEGAGRNYGYTF. The CDR3 DNA reads as TGTGCCAGTGAAGGGGCAGGGAGGAACTATGGCTACACCTTC.

Only a few counts were recorded for this clonotype. The J gene is TRBJ2-1, the V gene TRBV6-5; 7 bases match TRBD2. Germline lookup yields CDR1 MNHEY and CDR2 SVGAGI. J was trimmed by 0 bases and V by 2 bases; bases with no gene match: 4. There are 16 residues in the CDR3. CDR3 amino acids: CASSYLGGSSYNEQFF. Written as DNA, the CDR3 is TGTGCCAGCAGTTACCTCGGGGGGAGCTCCTACAATGAGCAGTTCTTC.

This clonotype was picked up many times. V usage is TRBV5-1 and J usage is TRBJ1-1; maybe TRBD1 (5 bases). Germline assignment: CDR1 SGHRS and CDR2 YFSETQ. Deletions cut 7 bases from V and 1 base from J, with 14 bases between. The CDR3 covers 14 residues. The CDR3 protein is CASLRDAANTEAFF. The CDR3 nucleotides are TGCGCCAGCTTACGGGACGCAGCGAACACTGAAGCTTTCTTT.

The gene calls are TRBV6-5 and TRBJ2-7; 9 bases align to TRBD1. The length of the CDR3 is 15 residues. J was trimmed by 4 bases and V by 6 bases; bases with no gene match: 10. The germline V gene has CDR1 MNHEY and CDR2 SVGAGI. The CDR3 DNA follows: TGTGCCAGCAGGTACCGACAGGGGGTTAGGTACGAGCAGTACTTC. Translated: CASRYRQGVRYEQYF.

This clonotype has just a few counts. The CDR3 region has the DNA TGTGCCAGCAGCTCGGGACTAGCGGGACGGGCCAAAAACATTCAGTACTTC. This encodes CASSSGLAGRAKNIQYF. J is TRBJ2-4 and V is TRBV7-2; 13 bases match TRBD2. CDR1 is SGHTA, CDR2 FQGNSA, per germline. J gave up 1 base and V 4 bases, and 4 bases lay outside the gene matches. This CDR3 spans 17 amino acids.

V and J are TRBV12-3 or TRBV12-4 and TRBJ2-1; tentatively, D is TRBD2 (5 bases). CDR3 size: 13 residues. The ends were cut back, 8 bases at V and 3 bases at J, with 11 bases in the middle. CDR3 region: CASRRGFYNEQFF. In DNA form, the CDR3 reads TGTGCCAGCCGTCGGGGATTCTACAATGAGCAGTTCTTC.

CDR3 loop: CASRPGGSNKQETQYF. CDR3 bases: TGTGCCAGCAGGCCAGGAGGGTCGAATAAACAAGAGACCCAGTACTTC. The chain combines TRBV7-3 with TRBJ2-5, with a possible D match to TRBD2 (6 bases). This CDR3 has 16 amino acids. V gave up 6 bases and J gave up 2 bases, with 19 bases separating them. CDR1 and CDR2 from the germline V gene are SGHTA and FQGTGA.

This chain links TRBV10-2 with TRBJ2-1; 9 bases align to TRBD2. The CDR3 runs 14 residues. Germline V CDR1 and CDR2: WSHSY, SAAADI. The junction had 6 bases not matched to a gene; V was cut back by 4 bases and J by 8 bases. CDR3 region: CASSGPASGDEQFF. The CDR3 DNA reads TGCGCCAGCAGTGGCCCCGCTAGCGGGGATGAGCAGTTCTTC.

This clonotype turned up a few times. The V call is TRBV20-1, the J call TRBJ2-7; D not resolved. The germline CDR1 and CDR2 sequences are DFQATT and SNEGSKA (reference sequence). Trimming left V 5 bases short and J 2 bases short, with 13 bases between. This CDR3 has 13 residues. CDR3 DNA sequence: TGCAGTGCTGCCAACAGTTATCCCTACGAGCAGTACTTC. Translating it yields CSAANSYPYEQYF.

In this sample, this clonotype turned up once. This chain uses TRBV5-6 with TRBJ2-1; D unclear. This CDR3 has 15 residues. The germline V and J ends were trimmed by 1 base and 3 bases, with 11 bases remaining between them. Germline CDR1 is SGHDT and CDR2 is YYEEEE. CDR3 nucleotides: TGTGCCAGCAGCTTGATTAGCTACCGCTACAATGAGCAGTTCTTC. It is translated as CASSLISYRYNEQFF.

DNA for the CDR3: TGTGCCAGCAAGAGGGACAACAATGAGCAGTTCTTC. This sequence encodes CASKRDNNEQFF. The chain is built from TRBV2 and TRBJ2-1; a weak D match, TRBD1 (6 bases). CDR1 is SNHLY and CDR2 is FYNNEI in the germline V gene. This CDR3 spans 12 amino acids. The ends were cut back, 7 bases at V and 5 bases at J, with 9 bases in the middle.

This clonotype was detected only a few times. This chain uses TRBV7-2 with TRBJ2-5, with TRBD1 matching over 8 bases. The germline gives CDR1 SGHTA, CDR2 FQGNSA. Trimming removed 5 bases from V and 5 bases from J; junction bases left unmatched: 10. This CDR3 is built from 15 residues. The CDR3 nucleotides are TGTGCCAGCAGCCCCGGACAGGGCGACCGGGAGACCCAGTACTTC. Translation gives CASSPGQGDRETQYF.

This chain joins TRBV6-5 and TRBJ2-1; 11 bases agree with TRBD2. The V segment lost 3 bases and the J segment 9 bases; nucleotides outside the gene matches: 7. The germline V gene has CDR1 MNHEY and CDR2 SVGAGI. CDR3 length: 15 amino acids. Here the CDR3 reads CASSYYSGRAVEQFF. The CDR3 DNA follows: TGTGCCAGCAGTTATTATAGCGGGAGGGCCGTTGAGCAGTTCTTC.

This clonotype appeared many times. V and J are TRBV5-4 and TRBJ2-2; maybe TRBD2 (6 bases). Per germline, CDR1 SGHNT and CDR2 YYREEE (reference sequence). The CDR3 loop spans 16 amino acids. V dropped 0 bases and J dropped 0 bases, with 9 bases sitting between them. CDR3 sequence (DNA): TGTGCCAGCAGCTTGGGGGGCGGGGCGAACACCGGGGAGCTGTTTTTT. This gives the protein CASSLGGGANTGELFF.

This clonotype was counted only a few times. The CDR3 region has the DNA TGTGCCAGCAGCTTAGATCTAGCGCAGCAGTTCTTC. Amino acids: CASSLDLAQQFF. The V call is TRBV7-9, the J call TRBJ2-1, with D maybe TRBD2 (6 bases). CDR1 SEHNR and CDR2 FQNEAQ come from the germline V gene (reference sequence). Between the trimmed V and J ends, which lost 1 base and 11 bases, there was a span of 9 bases. This CDR3 comprises 12 residues.

V and J are TRBV6-1 and TRBJ2-3, with 7 nucleotides matching TRBD1. Trimming at V came to 6 bases and at J to 2 bases, leaving 8 bases not matched to a gene. Germline V gene lookup returns CDR1 MNHNS and CDR2 SASEGT. The CDR3 consists of 15 residues. The CDR3 region is CASSSTGAVTDTQYF. The CDR3 nucleotides are TGTGCCAGCAGCTCCACAGGGGCGGTCACAGATACGCAGTATTTT.

This clonotype came up a few times. J is TRBJ2-1 and V is TRBV10-3; the match to TRBD1 covers 8 bases. The length of the CDR3 is 12 residues. Germline assignment: CDR1 ENHRY and CDR2 SYGVKD. Trimming at V came to 10 bases and at J to 7 bases, leaving 6 bases not matched to a gene. CDR3 nucleotides: TGTGCCACCCGACAGGGGTTGAATGAGCAGTTCTTC. Protein sequence: CATRQGLNEQFF.

A few counts support this clonotype. The chain combines TRBV6-2 or TRBV6-3 with TRBJ2-7; no firm D call. With 7 bases removed from V and 3 bases from J, the gap between germline ends came to 10 bases. This CDR3 spans 12 amino acids. Germline CDR1 reads MNHEY; CDR2 reads SVGEGT. The CDR3 DNA reads as TGTGCCAGCAACCATCCTCTCTACGAGCAGTACTTC. Its protein is CASNHPLYEQYF.